One sample yielded the 19 T cell receptor beta chains listed below, sequenced in a study of human T cells and chemical hapten exposure. The time point here: patch test 1, 2 weeks after DPC sensitization. Stated treatment: therapeutic diphenylcyclopropenone sensitization with weekly scalp DPC. Each CDR3 protein is one row after TCRdb ran MiXCR on the RACE reads. The sample consists of tens of thousands of distinct CDR3 sequences, over 7.5% of them appearing once. The sequencing here drew on whole blood, taken in connection with sensitization to the hapten diphenylcyclopropenone (DPC). The source of these receptors is a woman aged 40 to 50 with alopecia areata. Some clones in this sample may be carry-over from other donors' samples.

The rearrangement uses TRBV9 and TRBJ2-5; a weak D match, TRBD2 (6 bases). The CDR3 has 12 amino acids. Germline CDR1 is SGDLS and CDR2 is YYNGEE. Trimming cost V 2 bases and J 11 bases, with 13 bases left between them. The DNA of the CDR3 is TGTGCCAGCAGCGTCAGTAGCGGACCTCAGTACTTC. Its protein is CASSVSSGPQYF.

V is TRBV11-2 and J is TRBJ2-3; the D gene is possibly TRBD2 (5 bases). This CDR3 is 14 amino acids long. The germline V gene encodes CDR1 SGHAT and CDR2 FQNNGV. V was shortened by 3 bases and J by 1 base, with 8 bases between the two germline ends. This CDR3 is CASSFGVGTDTQYF. CDR3 nucleotide sequence: TGTGCCAGCAGCTTCGGGGTGGGCACAGATACGCAGTATTTT.

This clonotype was picked up a small number of times. This sequence joins TRBV14 and TRBJ2-1; TRBD2 is a possible D gene (5 bases). V lost 4 bases to trimming and J lost 9 bases, with 13 bases between them. Per the germline V gene, CDR1 is SGHDN and CDR2 is FVKESK. The CDR3 contains 13 residues. Here the CDR3 DNA reads TGTGCCAGCAGCCCGAGGGTCGTCGGTGAGCAGTTCTTC. It is translated as CASSPRVVGEQFF.

This clonotype was seen a few times. CDR3 sequence (DNA): TGCAGCGTCCTCGGCAGGGGGTTTTCCTACAATGAGCAGTTCTTC. Protein product: CSVLGRGFSYNEQFF. J is TRBJ2-1 and V is TRBV29-1; TRBD1 agrees at 7 bases. The CDR3 is 15 residues long. The V segment lost 6 bases and the J segment 1 base; nucleotides outside the gene matches: 9. Germline CDR1 SQVTM, CDR2 ANQGSEA.

The rearrangement uses TRBV7-2 and TRBJ1-1; D might be TRBD1 (5 bases). The germline V and J ends were trimmed by 2 bases and 6 bases, with 16 bases remaining between them. From germline, CDR1 is SGHTA and CDR2 FQGNSA. The CDR3 loop spans 15 amino acids. CDR3 sequence reads: CASSLRPRAGAEAFF. The DNA of the CDR3 is TGTGCCAGCAGCTTAAGACCCAGGGCGGGGGCTGAAGCTTTCTTT.

This clonotype occurred many times. J is TRBJ1-1 and V is TRBV18, with 9 positions matching TRBD1. The germline CDR1 and CDR2 sequences are KGHSH and LQKENI. J was trimmed by 3 bases and V by 4 bases; bases with no gene match: 0. CDR3 size: 13 residues. The chain's CDR3 is CASSRDRDTEAFF. The CDR3 DNA follows: TGTGCCAGCTCACGGGACAGGGACACTGAAGCTTTCTTT.

The table lists this clonotype with many counts. V is TRBV10-3 and J is TRBJ2-3, with 7 bases aligning to TRBD2. Germline V lookup: CDR1 ENHRY, CDR2 SYGVKD. With 2 bases clipped from V and 6 bases from J, the junction kept 2 bases outside the gene matches. This CDR3 contains 13 residues. CDR3 amino acids: CAISERGGDTQYF. The DNA of the CDR3 is TGTGCCATCAGTGAGCGGGGAGGGGATACGCAGTATTTT.

The chain recombines TRBV15 with TRBJ2-7, with D perhaps matching TRBD1 (5 bases). Trimming shortened V by 0 bases and J by 3 bases, and 12 bases separated the two germline ends. The CDR3 is 15 amino acids. CDR1 and CDR2 (germline): LNHNV, YYDKDF (reference sequence). CDR3 amino acids: CATSRDLGQDYEQYF. CDR3 DNA: TGTGCCACCAGCAGAGATCTGGGGCAGGACTACGAGCAGTACTTC.

The V gene is TRBV11-2, the J gene TRBJ2-2; no firm D call. Between the trimmed V and J ends, which lost 3 bases and 11 bases, there was a span of 7 bases. This CDR3 is built from 11 residues. From germline, CDR1 is SGHAT and CDR2 FQNNGV. The CDR3 region has the DNA TGTGCCAGCAGCTTGCAGCGAGAGCTGTTTTTT. It encodes CASSLQRELFF.

The chain uses TRBV13 and TRBJ2-5, with TRBD2 as a possible D gene (6 bases). V lost 5 bases and J lost 5, with 12 bases in between. This CDR3 is built from 13 residues. The germline V gene encodes CDR1 PRHDT and CDR2 FYEKMQ (reference sequence). The CDR3 bases are TGTGCCAGCAGCCTCGCAGGGACTGAGACCCAGTACTTC. Amino acid sequence: CASSLAGTETQYF.

This clonotype was recorded at least ten times. J is TRBJ2-7 and V is TRBV7-2; 7 bases are a match to TRBD1. Germline-derived CDR1 and CDR2 are SGHTA and FQGNSA. There are 13 residues in the CDR3. The junction had 4 bases not matched to a gene; V was cut back by 5 bases and J by 3 bases. DNA of the CDR3: TGTGCCAGCAGCCGACAGGGCAACTACGAGCAGTACTTC. Amino acid sequence: CASSRQGNYEQYF.

As to this clonotype: Since a much larger clone is just one base distant, this may be a read error. The rearrangement joins TRBV11-1 to TRBJ1-2; D is undetermined. Per germline, CDR1 SGHAT and CDR2 FQDESV (reference sequence). Trimming pared 8 bases from V and 2 bases from J, leaving 18 bases between. The CDR3 loop spans 15 amino acids. CDR3 coding DNA: TGTGCCAGCCGCCAAGGGCAGCAAGAAAACTATGGCTACACCTTC. The encoded protein is CASRQGQQENYGYTF.

The chain is built from TRBV11-1 and TRBJ2-3; tentative D call: TRBD1 (6 bases). The ends were cut back, 3 bases at V and 0 bases at J, with 10 bases in the middle. Germline V gene data show CDR1 as SGHAT and CDR2 as FQDESV (reference sequence). CDR3 length: 15 amino acids. This CDR3 reads CASSFGQSSTDTQYF. In DNA form, the CDR3 reads TGTGCCAGCAGCTTTGGACAGTCTAGCACAGATACGCAGTATTTT.

Note on this clonotype: One end of the junction does not line up with germline, which may come from a read error. The chain employs TRBV6-2 or TRBV6-3 and TRBJ2-5; 13 nucleotides agree with TRBD2. The CDR3 loop spans 13 amino acids. The germline V gene encodes CDR1 MNHEY and CDR2 SVGEGT. The CDR3 loop is CASSRTSGGPRNF. The CDR3 DNA follows: TGTGCCAGCAGCCGGACTAGCGGGGGCCCCCGGAACTTC.

This clonotype occurred a few times. The chain uses TRBV28 and TRBJ2-7; TRBD1 matches at 9 bases. Germline CDR1 and CDR2: MDHEN and SYDVKM. CDR3 length: 13 amino acids. Losses at the gene ends were 4 bases for V and 6 bases for J; bases not matched to a gene: 4. The CDR3 here is CASSSGTGREQYF. For the CDR3, the DNA is TGTGCCAGCAGTTCGGGGACAGGGCGCGAGCAGTACTTC.

This clonotype was counted many times. An end of the junction differs from the germline gene, which may be a read error. The chain recombines TRBV7-7 with TRBJ2-5; D is possibly TRBD2 (6 bases). Germline CDR1 SSHAT, CDR2 FNYEAQ (reference sequence). This CDR3 has 14 amino acids. CDR3 DNA sequence: TGTGCTAGCAGCAGCGGGCCAGCGCAAGAGACCCAGTACTTC. Its protein product is CASSSGPAQETQYF.

A few counts support this clonotype. This chain connects TRBV30 to TRBJ2-7; D not certain. The CDR3 contains 12 residues. The V and J ends lost 0 bases and 3 bases respectively, with 6 bases between them. Germline lookup yields CDR1 GTSNPN and CDR2 SVGIG (reference sequence). CDR3 residues: CAWSVSFYEQYF. The CDR3 coding sequence is TGTGCCTGGAGTGTATCCTTCTACGAGCAGTACTTC.

This clonotype has a count of ten or more. The CDR3 coding sequence is TGTGCCAGCAGCTGGACAGTGAACACTGAAGCTTTCTTT. Encoded protein: CASSWTVNTEAFF. This chain connects TRBV11-3 to TRBJ1-1; D perhaps matches TRBD1 (6 bases). V was shortened by 4 bases and J by 0 bases, with 6 bases between the two germline ends. Germline V gives CDR1 SGHNT, CDR2 YENEEA. This CDR3 is built from 13 residues.

This clonotype was detected ten times or more. This chain joins TRBV6-2 or TRBV6-3 and TRBJ2-1, with TRBD2 matching 8 bases. The length of the CDR3 is 14 residues. Trimming removed 11 bases from V and 4 bases from J; junction bases left unmatched: 10. CDR1 is MNHEY, CDR2 SVGEGT, per germline. The CDR3 DNA reads TGTGCCGGCTCGCGAGCGGGGGTTTACAATGAGCAGTTCTTC. This sequence encodes CAGSRAGVYNEQFF.